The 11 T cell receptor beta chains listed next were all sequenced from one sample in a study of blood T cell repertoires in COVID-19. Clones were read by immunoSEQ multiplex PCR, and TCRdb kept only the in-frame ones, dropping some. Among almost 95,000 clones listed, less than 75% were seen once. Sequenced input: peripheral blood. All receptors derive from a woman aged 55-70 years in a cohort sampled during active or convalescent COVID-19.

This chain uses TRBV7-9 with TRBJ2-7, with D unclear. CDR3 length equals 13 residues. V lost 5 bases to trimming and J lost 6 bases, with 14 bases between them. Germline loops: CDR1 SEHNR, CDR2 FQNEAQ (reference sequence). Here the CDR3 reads CASSQSPIGEQYF. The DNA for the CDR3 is TGTGCCAGCAGCCAAAGTCCGATCGGCGAGCAGTACTTC.

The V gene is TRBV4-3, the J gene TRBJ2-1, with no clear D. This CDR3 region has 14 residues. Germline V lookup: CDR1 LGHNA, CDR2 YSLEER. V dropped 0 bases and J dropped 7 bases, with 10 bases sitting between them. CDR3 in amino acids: CASSQDFSSNEQFF. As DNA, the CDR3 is TGCGCCAGCAGCCAAGATTTCAGTTCTAATGAGCAGTTCTTC.

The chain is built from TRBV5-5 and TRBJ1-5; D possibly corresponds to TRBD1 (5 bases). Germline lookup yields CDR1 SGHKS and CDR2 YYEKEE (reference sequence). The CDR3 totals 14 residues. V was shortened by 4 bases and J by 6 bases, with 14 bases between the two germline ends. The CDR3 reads CASSPLGGSQPQHF. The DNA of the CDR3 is TGTGCCAGCAGCCCCCTCGGGGGAAGTCAGCCCCAGCATTTT.

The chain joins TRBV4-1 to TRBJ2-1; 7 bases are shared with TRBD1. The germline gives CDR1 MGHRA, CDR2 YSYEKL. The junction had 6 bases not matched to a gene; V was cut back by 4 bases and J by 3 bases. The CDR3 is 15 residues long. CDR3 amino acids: CASSRPGTDYNEQFF. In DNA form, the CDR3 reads TGCGCCAGCAGCCGTCCGGGGACAGACTACAATGAGCAGTTCTTC.

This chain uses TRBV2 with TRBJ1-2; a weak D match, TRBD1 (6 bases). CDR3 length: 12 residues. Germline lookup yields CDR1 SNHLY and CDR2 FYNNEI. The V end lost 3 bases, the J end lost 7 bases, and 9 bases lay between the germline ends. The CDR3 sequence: CASSDTGIGYTF. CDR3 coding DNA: TGTGCCAGCAGTGACACAGGGATTGGCTACACCTTC.

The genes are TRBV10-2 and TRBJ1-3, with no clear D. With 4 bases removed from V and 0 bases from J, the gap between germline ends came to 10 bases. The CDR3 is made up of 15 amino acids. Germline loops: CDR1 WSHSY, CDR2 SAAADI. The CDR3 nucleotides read TGCGCCAGCAGTGCAATGACAACCTCTGGAAACACCATATATTTT. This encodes CASSAMTTSGNTIYF.

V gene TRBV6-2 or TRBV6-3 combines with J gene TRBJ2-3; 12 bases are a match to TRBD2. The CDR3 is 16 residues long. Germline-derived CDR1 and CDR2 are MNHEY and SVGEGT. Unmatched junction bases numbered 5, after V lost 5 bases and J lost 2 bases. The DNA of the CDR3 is TGTGCCAGCAGTAGACTAGCGGGGGCCCTCACAGATACGCAGTATTTT. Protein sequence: CASSRLAGALTDTQYF.

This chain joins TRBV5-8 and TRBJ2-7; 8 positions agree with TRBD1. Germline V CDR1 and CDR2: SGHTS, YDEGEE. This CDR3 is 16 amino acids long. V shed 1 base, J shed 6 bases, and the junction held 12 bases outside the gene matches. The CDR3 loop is CASSLYRFGQGSEQYF. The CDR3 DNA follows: TGTGCCAGCAGCTTGTACCGGTTTGGACAGGGCAGCGAGCAGTACTTC. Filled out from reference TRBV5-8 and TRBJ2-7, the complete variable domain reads EAGVTQSPTHLIKTRGQQATLRCSPISGHTSVYWYQQALGLGLQFLLWYDEGEERNRGNFPPRFSGRQFPNYSSELNVNALELEDSALYLCASSLYRFGQGSEQYFGPGTRLTVT.

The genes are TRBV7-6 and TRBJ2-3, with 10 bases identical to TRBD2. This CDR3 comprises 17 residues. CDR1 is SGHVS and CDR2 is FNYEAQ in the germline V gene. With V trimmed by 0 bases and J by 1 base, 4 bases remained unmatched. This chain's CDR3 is CASSLAVLAGGTDTQYF. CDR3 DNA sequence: TGTGCCAGCAGCTTAGCGGTTCTAGCGGGGGGCACAGATACGCAGTATTTT.

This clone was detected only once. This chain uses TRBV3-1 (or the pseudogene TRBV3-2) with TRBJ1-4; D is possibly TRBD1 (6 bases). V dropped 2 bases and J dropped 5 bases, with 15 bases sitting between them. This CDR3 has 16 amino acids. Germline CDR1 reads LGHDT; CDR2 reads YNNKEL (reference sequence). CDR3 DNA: TGTGCCAGCAGCCAAAAAGGGGGAAGGATAAATGAAAAACTGTTTTTT. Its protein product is CASSQKGGRINEKLFF.

This CDR3 is CASSEWLGSGYTF. CDR3 sequence (DNA): TGTGCCAGCAGTGAATGGCTGGGCTCTGGCTACACCTTC. This chain connects TRBV6-4 to TRBJ1-2; the D is unclear. The CDR3 loop spans 13 amino acids. The ends were cut back, 3 bases at V and 7 bases at J, with 12 bases in the middle. The germline gives CDR1 MRHNA, CDR2 SNTAGT.